The 32 T cell receptor beta chains below were found in one sample sequenced in a study of cytomegalovirus exposure and HLA in healthy donors. 13 Jbeta primers and 60 Vbeta primers were used for the PCR. Produced via immunoSEQ multiplex PCR; TCRdb's table is partial and in-frame only. The table lists 170,000 or so clones, around 84% of them singletons. The sequenced material came from PBMCs. Receptor source: a man in his fifties or sixties in good health and CMV-seropositive.

The J gene is TRBJ2-1, the V gene TRBV5-6; tentative D call: TRBD1 (6 bases). Per the germline V gene, CDR1 is SGHDT and CDR2 is YYEEEE. The CDR3 has 14 amino acids. V lost 4 bases, J lost 9 bases, and 17 bases lay in between. The CDR3 DNA reads as TGTGCCAGCAGCCTAATGACAGTCAGGGGTGAGCAGTTCTTC. Its protein is CASSLMTVRGEQFF.

V and J are TRBV27 and TRBJ2-5, with 7 positions matching TRBD2. The V and J ends lost 5 bases and 4 bases, in that order; junction bases with no gene match: 10. The CDR3 covers 15 residues. Germline V lookup: CDR1 MNHEY, CDR2 SMNVEV (reference sequence). DNA of the CDR3: TGTGCCAGCAGTCTAGTCGGGGGGTCGGGAGAGACCCAGTACTTC. Amino acids: CASSLVGGSGETQYF.

V and J are TRBV11-2 and TRBJ1-6; D is undetermined. Trimming left V 0 bases short and J 4 bases short, with 4 bases between. The CDR3 extends over 14 amino acids. CDR1 SGHAT and CDR2 FQNNGV come from the germline V gene. The CDR3 region is CASSLDRYNSPLHF. The CDR3 region has the DNA TGTGCCAGCAGCTTAGATAGATATAATTCACCCCTCCACTTT.

To note about this clone: One end of the junction does not line up with germline, which may come from a read error. The chain joins TRBV7-7 to TRBJ1-1; 11 bases agree with TRBD1. CDR3 length: 13 amino acids. The V gene's germline CDR1 is SSHAT and CDR2 FNYEAQ (reference sequence). DNA for the CDR3: TGTGCTAGCAGCCCCGGGACAGGGGGTAGTGCTTTCTTT. Its translation: CASSPGTGGSAFF.

The gene calls are TRBV5-1 and TRBJ2-7; 9 bases align to TRBD1. V shed 3 bases and J 2 bases; nucleotides not matched to a gene: 9. The CDR3 totals 16 residues. From germline, CDR1 is SGHRS and CDR2 YFSETQ. CDR3 DNA: TGCGCCAGCAGCTATACCGGGACAGGGATGGCCTACGAGCAGTACTTC. Translation: CASSYTGTGMAYEQYF.

V is TRBV28 and J is TRBJ1-2; D not certain. The CDR3 runs 16 residues. Germline CDR1 reads MDHEN; CDR2 reads SYDVKM. V lost 5 bases to trimming and J lost 3 bases, with 19 bases between them. The CDR3 here is CASSDTPFQDYYGYTF. The CDR3 nucleotides are TGTGCCAGCAGTGATACCCCTTTTCAGGATTACTATGGCTACACCTTC.

This clone was observed a single time. The chain couples TRBV6-6 to TRBJ2-7; 10 bases agree with TRBD1. The CDR3 consists of 14 residues. V lost 6 bases, J lost 5 bases, and 7 bases stayed unmatched. Germline V gene lookup returns CDR1 MNHNY and CDR2 SVGAGI (reference sequence). The DNA for the CDR3 is TGTGCCAGCAGGGGACAGGGGCGAGTTGACGAGCAGTACTTC. Its translation: CASRGQGRVDEQYF.

This clone was seen only a few times. The chain uses TRBV6-6 and TRBJ1-1; TRBD1 matches 8 bases. Germline V gene sequence: CDR1 MNHNY, CDR2 SVGAGI (reference sequence). This CDR3 comprises 13 residues. The junction had 4 bases not matched to a gene; V was cut back by 6 bases and J by 4 bases. The CDR3 nucleotides read TGTGCCAGCAGGACAGGGGAAGGCACTGAAGCTTTCTTT. The encoded protein is CASRTGEGTEAFF.

This clone was recorded once. The V and J genes are TRBV7-7 and TRBJ1-1; 8 bases fit TRBD1. Trimming at V came to 1 base and at J to 5 bases, leaving 0 bases not matched to a gene. The CDR3 extends over 13 amino acids. Germline values: CDR1 SSHAT, CDR2 FNYEAQ (reference sequence). The CDR3 coding sequence is TGTGCCAGCAGCTTAGACAGGGGGACTGAAGCTTTCTTT. Amino acids: CASSLDRGTEAFF.

This clone was detected only once. The chain couples TRBV19 to TRBJ2-3; D perhaps matches TRBD2 (6 bases). The CDR3 is 15 residues long. The V gene lost 5 bases and the J gene lost 2 bases, with 14 bases spanning the gap. Germline CDR1 reads LNHDA; CDR2 reads SQIVND (reference sequence). CDR3: CASSAPGLPTDTQYF. Written as DNA, the CDR3 is TGTGCCAGTAGTGCGCCGGGACTCCCCACAGATACGCAGTATTTT.

The chain couples TRBV25-1 to TRBJ1-2, with 7 positions matching TRBD1. The CDR3 extends over 14 amino acids. From germline, CDR1 is MGHDK and CDR2 SYGVNS. With V trimmed by 0 bases and J by 6 bases, 4 bases remained unmatched. The CDR3 sequence: CASSEYPGGDGYTF. In nucleotides, the CDR3 is TGTGCCAGCAGTGAATATCCAGGGGGAGATGGCTACACCTTC.

This rearrangement joins TRBV25-1 to TRBJ2-7; 7 nucleotides agree with TRBD1. The ends lost 11 bases at V and 2 bases at J; junction bases unmatched: 6. The length of the CDR3 is 12 residues. CDR1 and CDR2 (germline): MGHDK, SYGVNS. CDR3 amino acids: CASKGGPYEQYF. The CDR3 DNA follows: TGTGCCTCCAAAGGGGGCCCCTACGAGCAGTACTTC.

This clone was counted a single time. The V and J genes are TRBV4-2 and TRBJ2-1; D not resolved. The germline V gene has CDR1 LGHNA and CDR2 YNFKEQ. This CDR3 spans 13 amino acids. V was pared by 0 bases and J by 15 bases, with 15 bases between. The CDR3 coding sequence is TGTGCCAGCAGCCAAGATATGACCTCCCGGAGGTTCTTC. Encoded protein: CASSQDMTSRRFF.

V is TRBV10-1 and J is TRBJ2-1; 14 bases are shared with TRBD2. CDR1 and CDR2 (germline): WNHNN, SYGVQD (reference sequence). Trimming cost V 3 bases and J 4 bases; bases outside gene matches: 2. The CDR3 spans 16 residues. CDR3 loop: CASSERTSGGYNEQFF. Written as DNA, the CDR3 is TGCGCCAGCAGTGAAAGGACTAGCGGGGGGTACAATGAGCAGTTCTTC.

The chain links TRBV10-2 to TRBJ2-1, with TRBD2 matching 7 bases. The CDR3 length is 16 residues. V trimming: 4 bases; J trimming: 0 bases; junction bases outside the gene matches: 6. Germline-derived CDR1 and CDR2 are WSHSY and SAAADI. The CDR3 DNA is TGCGCCAGCAGTGTTGCCGGGACTACCTCCTACAATGAGCAGTTCTTC. This gives the protein CASSVAGTTSYNEQFF.

V gene TRBV19 combines with J gene TRBJ2-6; 10 bases agree with TRBD1. The V segment lost 3 bases and the J segment 11 bases; nucleotides outside the gene matches: 1. This CDR3 contains 13 residues. The V gene's germline CDR1 is LNHDA and CDR2 SQIVND (reference sequence). For the CDR3, the DNA is TGTGCCAGTAGTATGGACAGGGGGTACGTCCTGACTTTC. Protein sequence: CASSMDRGYVLTF.

The sample holds a few counts of this clone. CDR3 sequence reads: CASSFPGQNYGYTF. The CDR3 region has the DNA TGCGCCAGCAGCTTTCCGGGACAGAACTATGGCTACACCTTC. The V call is TRBV5-1, the J call TRBJ1-2, with 7 bases identical to TRBD1. Unmatched junction bases numbered 3, after V lost 2 bases and J lost 2 bases. This CDR3 is 14 amino acids long. The germline V gene has CDR1 SGHRS and CDR2 YFSETQ.

The chain couples TRBV19 to TRBJ1-5, with D hard to call. The CDR3 loop spans 14 amino acids. Trimming removed 5 bases at V and 1 base at J, with 9 bases between. Germline-derived CDR1 and CDR2 are LNHDA and SQIVND (reference sequence). CDR3 sequence: CASSGQVSNQPQHF. The CDR3 DNA reads as TGTGCCAGTAGTGGCCAGGTCAGCAATCAGCCCCAGCATTTT.

J is TRBJ2-3 and V is TRBV14, with D possibly matching TRBD1 (5 bases). V lost 3 bases and J 6 bases, leaving 10 bases between the germline ends. CDR1 is SGHDN and CDR2 is FVKESK in the germline V gene. CDR3 length: 13 amino acids. CDR3 sequence: CASSQDTWDTQYF. The DNA of the CDR3 is TGTGCCAGCAGCCAGGACACCTGGGATACGCAGTATTTT.

In nucleotides, the CDR3 is TGTGCCAGCAGCTTCTGGAGTGGGAGTTTTCTAGGGGAGCAGTACTTC. Translation gives CASSFWSGSFLGEQYF. This chain joins TRBV5-4 and TRBJ2-7; D perhaps matches TRBD2 (5 bases). The CDR3 totals 16 residues. V was clipped by 2 bases and J by 7 bases, with 22 bases between them. Germline V gives CDR1 SGHNT, CDR2 YYREEE (reference sequence).

For the CDR3, the DNA is TGTGCCAGCAGCCAAGTCTCACGCGACAGCTCCTACAATGAGCAGTTCTTC. This gives the protein CASSQVSRDSSYNEQFF. The rearrangement joins TRBV4-2 to TRBJ2-1, with D possibly being TRBD1 (5 bases). V lost 1 base, J lost 0 bases, and 13 bases lay in between. This CDR3 region has 17 residues. The germline CDR1 and CDR2 sequences are LGHNA and YNFKEQ.

The chain uses TRBV5-1 and TRBJ1-1; unclear D gene. With 0 bases removed from V and 2 bases from J, the gap between germline ends came to 11 bases. CDR1 and CDR2 from the germline V gene are SGHRS and YFSETQ. This CDR3 contains 15 residues. The CDR3 DNA reads as TGCGCCAGCAGCTTGGCCCCCGGAGTCAACACTGAAGCTTTCTTT. This codes for CASSLAPGVNTEAFF.

This clone was seen a single time. J is TRBJ1-2 and V is TRBV5-1, with 10 positions matching TRBD1. V was pared by 4 bases and J by 6 bases, with 12 bases of the junction left unmatched. This CDR3 is built from 16 residues. The germline CDR1 and CDR2 sequences are SGHRS and YFSETQ. The CDR3 nucleotides read TGCGCCAGCAGCACCGGGGGCAGGACAGGGGGGGATGGCTACACCTTC. Amino acids: CASSTGGRTGGDGYTF.

This clone appeared a single time. V usage is TRBV5-1 and J usage is TRBJ1-4; D uncertain. Germline CDR1 reads SGHRS; CDR2 reads YFSETQ. V lost 0 bases and J lost 9, with 15 bases in between. CDR3 length: 15 amino acids. The CDR3 nucleotides read TGCGCCAGCAGCTTGGATGTGGAGGTTGGAAAAAAACTGTTTTTT. Translation: CASSLDVEVGKKLFF. Supplemented by reference TRBV5-1 and TRBJ1-4, the full variable domain reads KAGVTQTPRYLIKTRGQQVTLSCSPISGHRSVSWYQQTPGQGLQFLFEYFSETQRNKGNFPGRFSGRQFSNSRSEMNVSTLELGDSALYLCASSLDVEVGKKLFFGSGTQLSVL.

The J gene is TRBJ2-5, the V gene TRBV10-2; D is possibly TRBD2 (5 bases). V was pared by 6 bases and J by 5 bases, with 22 bases between. Germline V gene sequence: CDR1 WSHSY, CDR2 SAAADI. This CDR3 is built from 16 residues. CDR3 sequence (DNA): TGCGCCAGCAGCCGGAGTCCCGGGGAGAGTAGGGAGACCCAGTACTTC. Amino acids: CASSRSPGESRETQYF.

The chain is built from TRBV7-9 and TRBJ2-3; D uncertain. Between the trimmed V and J ends, which lost 3 bases and 7 bases, there was a span of 8 bases. The V gene's germline CDR1 is SEHNR and CDR2 FQNEAQ (reference sequence). CDR3 length equals 12 residues. The CDR3 bases are TGTGCCAGCAGCTTCTCTGAGAATACGCAGTATTTT. It translates to CASSFSENTQYF.

This clone was detected only a few times. This chain uses TRBV5-1 with TRBJ2-3; TRBD1 matches at 7 bases. V trimming: 2 bases; J trimming: 2 bases; junction bases outside the gene matches: 5. Germline CDR1 and CDR2: SGHRS and YFSETQ. CDR3 length equals 15 residues. The CDR3 nucleotides read TGCGCCAGCAGCTTAAGGCAGGGGGACACAGATACGCAGTATTTT. Protein product: CASSLRQGDTDTQYF.

This chain links TRBV11-3 with TRBJ2-7; 7 bases agree with TRBD2. Germline loops: CDR1 SGHNT, CDR2 YENEEA. The CDR3 has 14 residues. The V segment lost 5 bases and the J segment 2 bases; nucleotides outside the gene matches: 6. In DNA, the CDR3 is TGTGCCAGCAGCCTCCGGGACTACCCCTACGAGCAGTACGTC. Translation: CASSLRDYPYEQYV.

V usage is TRBV5-4 and J usage is TRBJ2-7, with a tentative D call TRBD1 (5 bases). The germline V gene has CDR1 SGHNT and CDR2 YYREEE (reference sequence). V lost 2 bases, J lost 0 bases, and 9 bases lay in between. The CDR3 has 14 amino acids. The CDR3 bases are TGTGCCAGCAGCTTACAGGTGACCTCCTACGAGCAGTACTTC. Translation gives CASSLQVTSYEQYF.

This clone was seen a few times. The chain combines TRBV7-2 with TRBJ1-1; D remains unclear. Trimming took 5 bases from V and 1 from J, leaving 14 bases between them. Germline CDR1 SGHTA, CDR2 FQGNSA. The CDR3 is made up of 15 amino acids. The CDR3 nucleotides read TGTGCCAGCAGCCCCCGAGGGCCAGGGAACACTGAAGCTTTCTTT. Translated: CASSPRGPGNTEAFF.

This clone was found once. The CDR3 sequence is CASSFGEGLDIQYF. The CDR3, as DNA: TGCGCCAGCAGCTTCGGGGAGGGCTTGGACATTCAGTACTTC. The chain couples TRBV5-1 to TRBJ2-4, with 7 positions matching TRBD2. The CDR3 spans 14 residues. The germline V gene encodes CDR1 SGHRS and CDR2 YFSETQ. The V segment lost 2 bases and the J segment 8 bases; nucleotides outside the gene matches: 7.

This chain links TRBV4-1 with TRBJ1-2; TRBD1 might be the D (6 bases). Between the trimmed V and J ends, which lost 1 base and 7 bases, there was a span of 19 bases. Per germline, CDR1 MGHRA and CDR2 YSYEKL. The CDR3 runs 16 residues. In DNA form, the CDR3 reads TGCGCCAGCAGCCAAGGGGGGGGTGGGGGCCCGATTGGCTACACCTTC. Translating it yields CASSQGGGGGPIGYTF.